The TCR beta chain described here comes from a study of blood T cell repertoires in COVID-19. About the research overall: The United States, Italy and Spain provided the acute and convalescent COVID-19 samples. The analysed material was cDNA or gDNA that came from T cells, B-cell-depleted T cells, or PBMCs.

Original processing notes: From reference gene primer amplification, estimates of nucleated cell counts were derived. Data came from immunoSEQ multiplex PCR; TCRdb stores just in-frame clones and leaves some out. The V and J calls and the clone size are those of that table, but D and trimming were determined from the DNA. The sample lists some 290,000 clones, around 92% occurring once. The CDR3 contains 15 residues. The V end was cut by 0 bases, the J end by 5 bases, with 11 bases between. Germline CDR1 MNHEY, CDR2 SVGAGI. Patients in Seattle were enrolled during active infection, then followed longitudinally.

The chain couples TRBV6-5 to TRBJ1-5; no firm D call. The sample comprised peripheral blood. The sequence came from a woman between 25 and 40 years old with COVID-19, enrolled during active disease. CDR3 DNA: TGTGCCAGCAGTTACTCCCAGTTCACCGATCAGCCCCAGCATTTT. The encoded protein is CASSYSQFTDQPQHF.